The 13 T cell receptor beta chains presented below share a single source sample, sequenced in a study of T-cell reconstitution after alpha-beta-depleted transplantation in children. TCRbeta library preparation incorporated unique molecular identifiers. MiXCR was run by TCRdb on the PCR reads, yielding one entry per CDR3 protein. The data show 150,000 to 250,000 distinct CDR3 sequences, roughly 6.3% seen once. This sample comprised PBMCs, obtained before TCRalphabeta/CD19-depleted stem cell transplant. Source of these receptors: a girl in the first two years of life with combined immunodeficiency, due to receive a stem cell transplant.

The sample holds a few counts of this clonotype. V usage is TRBV7-9 and J usage is TRBJ2-5, with D perhaps TRBD1 (5 bases). V gave up 4 bases and J gave up 1 base, with 10 bases separating them. CDR1 is SEHNR, CDR2 FQNEAQ, per germline (reference sequence). CDR3 length: 14 residues. CDR3 bases: TGTGCCAGCAGCTGGGGCGGTTCCCAAGAGACCCAGTACTTC. Its translation is CASSWGGSQETQYF.

This rearrangement joins TRBV2 to TRBJ2-5; D perhaps matches TRBD2 (6 bases). In germline, CDR1 is SNHLY, CDR2 FYNNEI. The CDR3 extends over 12 amino acids. V dropped 7 bases and J dropped 7 bases, with 13 bases sitting between them. The chain's CDR3 is CASIRGTATQYF. CDR3 coding DNA: TGTGCCAGCATACGCGGGACGGCGACCCAGTACTTC.

This clonotype was detected ten times or more. CDR3 coding DNA: TGCAGCGTTGATGGGGTTGGTAGGTCTGACAGCTCCTACGAGCAGTACTTC. Amino acids: CSVDGVGRSDSSYEQYF. This chain links TRBV29-1 with TRBJ2-7, with D maybe TRBD1 (5 bases). In germline, CDR1 is SQVTM, CDR2 ANQGSEA. Trimming shortened V by 3 bases and J by 0 bases, and 21 bases separated the two germline ends. CDR3 length: 17 residues.

For this clonotype: A much larger clone differs from this one at a single base, so this may be a read error. The chain has TRBV5-1 and TRBJ2-5, with 9 bases matching TRBD2. Germline V gives CDR1 SGHRS, CDR2 YFSETQ. The CDR3 runs 16 residues. CDR3 region: CDSSLDPGTSRETQYF. The DNA for the CDR3 is TGCGACAGCAGCTTGGACCCCGGGACTAGCAGAGAGACCCAGTACTTC. The entire variable domain, with the rest obtained from reference TRBV5-1 and TRBJ2-5, is as follows: KAGVTQTPRYLIKTRGQQVTLSCSPISGHRSVSWYQQTPGQGLQFLFEYFSETQRNKGNFPGRFSGRQFSNSRSEMNVSTLELGDSALYLCDSSLDPGTSRETQYFGPGTRLLVL.

J is TRBJ2-2 and V is TRBV12-3 or TRBV12-4, with a weak D call TRBD1 (7 bases). The CDR3 sequence is 17 residues long. Trimming left V 5 bases short and J 4 bases short, with 20 bases between. The CDR3 region is CASSPQFRQGGTGELFF. CDR3 bases: TGTGCCAGCAGTCCCCAATTTCGACAGGGAGGCACCGGGGAGCTGTTTTTT.

This clonotype was found many times. V and J are TRBV5-6 and TRBJ2-1; possibly TRBD1 or TRBD2 for D (6 bases each). This CDR3 is 16 amino acids long. Trimming pared 5 bases from V and 4 bases from J, leaving 19 bases between. Germline values: CDR1 SGHDT, CDR2 YYEEEE. CDR3 sequence: CASSLGGGLLYNEQFF. DNA for the CDR3: TGTGCCAGCAGTCTCGGGGGCGGATTGCTGTACAATGAGCAGTTCTTC.

There are many counts of this clonotype. This CDR3 is CASSEQGFMNTEAFF. As DNA, the CDR3 is TGTGCCAGCAGTGAGCAGGGTTTCATGAACACTGAAGCTTTCTTT. This chain links TRBV12-3 or TRBV12-4 with TRBJ1-1, with D possibly matching TRBD1 (5 bases). V dropped 5 bases and J dropped 0 bases, with 13 bases sitting between them. There are 15 residues in the CDR3.

This clonotype was seen many times. V usage is TRBV12-3 or TRBV12-4 and J usage is TRBJ2-7; 10 bases agree with TRBD2. The CDR3 is 16 residues long. V dropped 6 bases and J dropped 4; count of bases not matched to a gene: 12. The chain's CDR3 is CASRNLAGGRIYEQYF. For the CDR3, the DNA is TGTGCCAGCAGAAATTTAGCGGGGGGCCGAATTTACGAGCAGTACTTC.

At least ten counts were recorded for this clonotype. V is TRBV5-1 and J is TRBJ2-1; the match to TRBD2 covers 11 bases. CDR1 SGHRS and CDR2 YFSETQ come from the germline V gene. The V and J ends lost 4 bases and 10 bases, in that order; junction bases with no gene match: 10. CDR3 length: 15 amino acids. The CDR3, as DNA: TGCGCCAGCAGCCCTAGGACTAGCGGGTATGCGGAGCAGTTCTTC. This gives the protein CASSPRTSGYAEQFF.

There are many counts of this clonotype. The chain joins TRBV12-3 or TRBV12-4 to TRBJ2-3; D is ambiguous. V lost 6 bases and J lost 10, with 5 bases in between. This CDR3 comprises 9 residues. The CDR3 here is CASRPSQYF. CDR3 in DNA: TGTGCCAGCAGGCCTTCGCAGTATTTT.

This chain links TRBV29-1 with TRBJ2-7; D is perhaps TRBD1 or TRBD2 (6 bases each). In germline, CDR1 is SQVTM, CDR2 ANQGSEA. This CDR3 contains 14 residues. Between the trimmed V and J ends, which lost 6 bases and 1 base, there was a span of 16 bases. The CDR3 here is CSVSGGDTSYEQYF. The CDR3 DNA sequence: TGCAGCGTCTCAGGCGGGGACACGTCCTACGAGCAGTACTTC.

This clonotype was counted only a few times. No conserved phenylalanine or tryptophan ends this CDR3, so it is likely a read error. The chain joins TRBV7-3 to TRBJ2-3; 9 bases are a match to TRBD1. The ends lost 4 bases at V and 2 bases at J; junction bases unmatched: 16. Germline CDR1 reads SGHTA; CDR2 reads FQGTGA. The CDR3 consists of 19 residues. The CDR3 region has the DNA TGTGCCAGCAGCTCCCAACCTCTCTCCGGGACAGGGAACACAGATACGCAGTATTGT. Translated, it gives CASSSQPLSGTGNTDTQYC.

This clonotype was observed at least ten times. The rearrangement joins TRBV7-6 to TRBJ2-1; 9 bases align to TRBD1. With 4 bases clipped from V and 5 bases from J, the junction kept 6 bases outside the gene matches. This CDR3 is 15 amino acids long. The germline CDR1 and CDR2 sequences are SGHVS and FNYEAQ. The CDR3 is CASSSRQGEDNEQFF. The CDR3 DNA sequence: TGTGCCAGCAGCTCCCGACAGGGGGAGGACAATGAGCAGTTCTTC.